Listed below are T cell receptor beta chains from one sample, sequenced in a study of control samples from healthy donors and cancer patients. Assay: immunoSEQ multiplex PCR; the TCRdb copy retains only in-frame clones and omits some. The profile shows approximately 160,000 clones, roughly 92% of them singletons. Material for sequencing was blood. The receptors originated from a woman under 40 in good health. CDR3s include the opening cysteine and the closing phenylalanine or tryptophan. The D gene is left open where the match is weak. Not all rows give a size; the values are once, few, many and, for expanded clones, a class.

TGTGCCAGCAATAGAGACAGGGGACTCTCCGAGCAGTACTTC	CASNRDRGLSEQYF	TRBD1	-	TRBJ2-7	TRBV6-5
TGTGCCAGCAGCTTTGTGAGTGGACCAGATACGCAGTATTTT	CASSFVSGPDTQYF	-	once	TRBJ2-3	TRBV7-2
TGTGCCAGCAGCCGGGAGGGCGCTTCGTCCTACGAGCAGTACTTC	CASSREGASSYEQYF	TRBD2	-	TRBJ2-7	TRBV2
TGCGCCAGCAGCTTGTTTAGCGGGACAGGGGATGGCTACACCTTC	CASSLFSGTGDGYTF	TRBD1	-	TRBJ1-2	TRBV5-1
TGTGCCATCAGTGAGTCGATCACAGGACTACCGGACGAGCAGTACTTC	CAISESITGLPDEQYF	-	-	TRBJ2-7	TRBV10-3
TGTGCCAGCAGCGGACTAGCGGGAGGGCCCCCCTACGAGCAGTACTTC	CASSGLAGGPPYEQYF	TRBD2	-	TRBJ2-7	TRBV9
TGTGCCAGCAGCCCATATGGGGCTAGCGGGGATACGCAGTATTTT	CASSPYGASGDTQYF	TRBD2	-	TRBJ2-3	TRBV3-1/TRBV3-2
TGTGCCAGCAGCGTAGATCCCAGTGGCGCAGATACGCAGTATTTT	CASSVDPSGADTQYF	-	-	TRBJ2-3	TRBV9
TGTGCCAGCAGCTTATCTACGGGAGGGCCGCCCTACGAGCAGTACTTC	CASSLSTGGPPYEQYF	TRBD2	-	TRBJ2-7	TRBV7-9
TGTGCCAGCAGCTCGTACGGGGGTGCCTACGAGCAGTACTTC	CASSSYGGAYEQYF	-	few	TRBJ2-7	TRBV7-9
TGTGCCAGCAGTCGGGGGGGGGACAGTGGAAACACCATATATTTT	CASSRGGDSGNTIYF	TRBD1	-	TRBJ1-3	TRBV6-5
TGTGCCTGGAAGGTTAGCGGGAGTGCCGAGCAGTACTTC	CAWKVSGSAEQYF	TRBD2	-	TRBJ2-7	TRBV30
TGTGCCATTGACCTTGTGGACACGGAGACCGGGGAGCTGTTTTTT	CAIDLVDTETGELFF	-	few	TRBJ2-2	TRBV6-5
TGCGCCAGCGAGTGGGACAGGGGCTACAATGAGCAGTTCTTC	CASEWDRGYNEQFF	TRBD1	-	TRBJ2-1	TRBV4-1
TGTGCCAGCAGTTTATGGAAGATGGGGACAGGGGGTAACACCATATATTTT	CASSLWKMGTGGNTIYF	TRBD1	once	TRBJ1-3	TRBV28
TGTGCCAGCAGCTTGGTCACAGATACGCAGTATTTT	CASSLVTDTQYF	-	-	TRBJ2-3	TRBV11-2
TGTGCCAGCAGCTTAGCGGTGGGGAGCTCCTACAATGAGCAGTTCTTC	CASSLAVGSSYNEQFF	-	-	TRBJ2-1	TRBV7-9
TGTGCCAGCAGCTTAGTTAGGGCCAATTCACCCCTCCACTTT	CASSLVRANSPLHF	-	-	TRBJ1-6	TRBV11-2
TGTGCCAGCAGCTTGGCGGCTAGCGGGGTTACCTACGAGCAGTACTTC	CASSLAASGVTYEQYF	TRBD2	-	TRBJ2-7	TRBV5-4
TGTGCCAGCAGTGAGTTAGGCCGCAACGCCGGGGAGCTGTTTTTT	CASSELGRNAGELFF	-	-	TRBJ2-2	TRBV2
TGTGCCAGCAGCCCCGGGACAGGATCCTACGAGCAGTACTTC	CASSPGTGSYEQYF	TRBD1	once	TRBJ2-7	TRBV14
TGTGCCAGCAGTGAATCGCTGGGGGGGAACACTGAAGCTTTCTTT	CASSESLGGNTEAFF	-	-	TRBJ1-1	TRBV25-1
TGTGCCAGCAGCCAATCAGGGGACACCGGGGAGCTGTTTTTT	CASSQSGDTGELFF	-	-	TRBJ2-2	TRBV7-9
TGCGCCAGCAGCTTGGAACCCCCCTCGGGGTGGGACACTGAAGCTTTCTTT	CASSLEPPSGWDTEAFF	-	once	TRBJ1-1	TRBV5-1
TGTGCCAGCAGGGTAGGGCGACTAGTGAACACTGAAGCTTTCTTT	CASRVGRLVNTEAFF	-	-	TRBJ1-1	TRBV6-5
TGTGCCAGCAGCTTAGGGGACAGGGGAGCCTACGAGCAGTACTTC	CASSLGDRGAYEQYF	TRBD1	-	TRBJ2-7	TRBV7-6